The 27 T cell receptor beta chains given below trace back to one sample, sequenced in a study of monozygotic twins with cystic fibrosis (dated by TCRdb to the early 2020s). Library generation was performed with the immunoSEQ multiplex PCR assay. TCRdb stores this immuneACCESS table with in-frame sequences only. Part of the clones is absent; in the studies checked, under half of the shortfall reflects unresolved V genes, and no reason is known for the rest. In all, the sample holds over 30,000 clones, and approximately 65% of those were seen once. Less than 0.9% of the sample is taken by the ten largest. Sequencing used blood. These receptors originate from a girl aged 5-17 years with cystic fibrosis.

The chain is built from TRBV13 and TRBJ1-3; TRBD1 might be the D (6 bases). Per germline, CDR1 PRHDT and CDR2 FYEKMQ (reference sequence). CDR3 length equals 17 residues. V was clipped by 0 bases and J by 2 bases, with 14 bases between them. In DNA form, the CDR3 reads TGTGCCAGCAGCTTAGGCCTGGACAGCTTAACTGGAAACACCATATATTTT. It translates to CASSLGLDSLTGNTIYF.

The chain couples TRBV9 to TRBJ2-6; D call uncertain. The V gene lost 1 base and the J gene lost 7 bases, with 6 bases spanning the gap. The CDR3 loop spans 13 amino acids. CDR1 is SGDLS and CDR2 is YYNGEE in the germline V gene. CDR3 sequence (DNA): TGTGCCAGCAGCGTAAACGACGCCAACGTCCTGACTTTC. As protein: CASSVNDANVLTF.

CDR3 bases: TGTGCCAGCAGCTTGATTCCGGTGGAGACCCAGTACTTC. As protein: CASSLIPVETQYF. The V call is TRBV5-4, the J call TRBJ2-5; D unresolved. Germline CDR1 reads SGHNT; CDR2 reads YYREEE (reference sequence). V was shortened by 1 base and J by 5 bases, with 9 bases between the two germline ends. This CDR3 contains 13 residues. The complete variable domain, with remaining parts taken from reference TRBV5-4 and TRBJ2-5, reads ETGVTQSPTHLIKTRGQQVTLRCSSQSGHNTVSWYQQALGQGPQFIFQYYREEENGRGNFPPRFSGLQFPNYSSELNVNALELDDSALYLCASSLIPVETQYFGPGTRLLVL.

V is TRBV7-2 and J is TRBJ2-5; D ambiguous. The CDR3 has 16 amino acids. Germline assignment: CDR1 SGHTA and CDR2 FQGNSA. The germline V and J ends were trimmed by 1 base and 3 bases, with 15 bases remaining between them. The CDR3 DNA reads TGTGCCAGCAGCTTAGACGCTAATAGGGTTAAAGAGACCCAGTACTTC. Translating it yields CASSLDANRVKETQYF. Full variable domain (outside the CDR3, taken from reference TRBV7-2 and TRBJ2-5): GAGVSQSPSNKVTEKGKDVELRCDPISGHTALYWYRQSLGQGLEFLIYFQGNSAPDKSGLPSDRFSAERTGGSVSTLTIQRTQQEDSAVYLCASSLDANRVKETQYFGPGTRLLVL.

The genes are TRBV6-6 and TRBJ1-5; D uncertain. CDR3 length: 14 amino acids. Germline CDR1 MNHNY, CDR2 SVGAGI (reference sequence). Trimming pared 0 bases from V and 5 bases from J, leaving 8 bases between. DNA of the CDR3: TGTGCCAGCAGTTACTCGTTGGGCGATCAGCCCCAGCATTTT. It yields the protein CASSYSLGDQPQHF.

This clone turned up a few times. The chain links TRBV18 to TRBJ2-1, with D tentatively TRBD1 or TRBD2 (5 bases each). CDR1 is KGHSH, CDR2 LQKENI, per germline. This CDR3 comprises 17 residues. V was trimmed by 0 bases and J by 6 bases, leaving 18 bases between them. Written as DNA, the CDR3 is TGTGCCAGCTCACCACCGGGGTTCGAGGGGAGTCGCAATGAGCAGTTCTTC. Encoded protein: CASSPPGFEGSRNEQFF.

In regard to this clone: One end of the junction is discordant with germline, which a read error may explain. V usage is TRBV6-6 and J usage is TRBJ1-3; no clear D. The length of the CDR3 is 15 residues. Per germline, CDR1 MNHNY and CDR2 SVGAGI (reference sequence). Written as DNA, the CDR3 is TGTGCCAGCAGTGACTCAGATCGCTCTGGAAACACCATATATTTT. This encodes CASSDSDRSGNTIYF.

This chain links TRBV15 with TRBJ1-2; no clear D gene. The CDR3 sequence is 16 residues long. From germline, CDR1 is LNHNV and CDR2 YYDKDF (reference sequence). V gave up 0 bases and J gave up 4 bases, with 15 bases separating them. The CDR3 is CATSRDRIPSGYGYTF. CDR3 nucleotide sequence: TGTGCCACCAGCAGAGATCGGATCCCTAGCGGCTATGGCTACACCTTC. The complete variable domain, with remaining parts taken from reference TRBV15 and TRBJ1-2, reads DAMVIQNPRYQVTQFGKPVTLSCSQTLNHNVMYWYQQKSSQAPKLLFHYYDKDFNNEADTPDNFQSRRPNTSFCFLDIRSPGLGDTAMYLCATSRDRIPSGYGYTFGSGTRLTVV.

In its sample, this clone was seen a few times. The chain joins TRBV30 to TRBJ1-4; the D is unclear. The CDR3 spans 15 residues. The V end was cut by 1 base, the J end by 0 bases, with 9 bases between. The germline gives CDR1 GTSNPN, CDR2 SVGIG (reference sequence). The CDR3 region has the DNA TGTGCCTGGAGTGGGGAGCAAACAACTAATGAAAAACTGTTTTTT. It yields the protein CAWSGEQTTNEKLFF.

The chain joins TRBV2 to TRBJ2-3, with D unclear. Between the trimmed V and J ends, which lost 4 bases and 0 bases, there was a span of 5 bases. Germline V gives CDR1 SNHLY, CDR2 FYNNEI. CDR3 length: 13 amino acids. CDR3 residues: CASSVDSTDTQYF. Written as DNA, the CDR3 is TGTGCCAGCAGTGTAGACAGCACAGATACGCAGTATTTT.

This clone came up a few times. V is TRBV19 and J is TRBJ2-7; 9 bases fit TRBD2. The CDR3 totals 14 residues. Germline CDR1 is LNHDA and CDR2 is SQIVND (reference sequence). Trimming cost V 3 bases and J 6 bases; bases outside gene matches: 6. The DNA for the CDR3 is TGTGCCAGTAGTATCGATAGCGGGAGACCCGAGCAGTACTTC. It is translated as CASSIDSGRPEQYF.

This clone was seen only a few times. J is TRBJ2-1 and V is TRBV27; no reliable D call. Germline V gene data show CDR1 as MNHEY and CDR2 as SMNVEV (reference sequence). Trimming took 3 bases from V and 4 from J, leaving 1 base between them. The CDR3 covers 11 residues. CDR3 nucleotides: TGTGCCAGCAGTTTTTACAATGAGCAGTTCTTC. The encoded protein is CASSFYNEQFF.

V is TRBV6-1 and J is TRBJ1-5, with TRBD1 identical over 7 bases. CDR3 length: 16 amino acids. Germline CDR1 is MNHNS and CDR2 is SASEGT. After removal of 4 bases from V and 4 bases from J, the junction contained 10 bases not matched to a gene. The CDR3 bases are TGTGCCAGCAGTGTTGACCTGTTGACAGGGAATCAGCCCCAGCATTTT. This sequence encodes CASSVDLLTGNQPQHF.

This chain uses TRBV2 with TRBJ1-1; D is ambiguous. V gave up 5 bases and J gave up 1 base, with 14 bases separating them. The CDR3 has 15 amino acids. CDR1 is SNHLY and CDR2 is FYNNEI in the germline V gene. As DNA, the CDR3 is TGTGCCAGCAGTCTCTCGGGCCGGGGGAACACTGAAGCTTTCTTT. This codes for CASSLSGRGNTEAFF.

The V and J genes are TRBV4-3 and TRBJ2-5; 7 positions agree with TRBD2. This CDR3 is 17 amino acids long. Trimming at V came to 1 base and at J to 3 bases, leaving 11 bases not matched to a gene. CDR1 is LGHNA, CDR2 YSLEER, per germline. The CDR3 sequence: CASSQAWSSGEKETQYF. The CDR3 DNA is TGCGCCAGCAGCCAAGCTTGGTCTAGCGGAGAGAAAGAGACCCAGTACTTC.

This chain connects TRBV6-4 to TRBJ2-1; tentatively, D is TRBD1 or TRBD2 (5 bases each). Germline V gene data show CDR1 as MRHNA and CDR2 as SNTAGT. There are 16 residues in the CDR3. Trimming removed 4 bases at V and 6 bases at J, with 19 bases between. In DNA form, the CDR3 reads TGTGCCAGCAGTGTTCAGCCGGGACGTACCTTCAATGAGCAGTTCTTC. The encoded protein is CASSVQPGRTFNEQFF.

V is TRBV29-1 and J is TRBJ1-1, with no clear D. V was clipped by 1 base and J by 0 bases, with 9 bases between them. The germline V gene encodes CDR1 SQVTM and CDR2 ANQGSEA. The CDR3 consists of 14 residues. The CDR3 DNA sequence: TGCAGCGTTGAAGGGAGATCCTTGAACACTGAAGCTTTCTTT. Translated, it gives CSVEGRSLNTEAFF.

The chain couples TRBV4-2 to TRBJ2-1; D is perhaps TRBD2 (5 bases). CDR3 length equals 16 residues. Trimming stripped 0 bases from V and 6 bases from J, with 15 bases between. Germline assignment: CDR1 LGHNA and CDR2 YNFKEQ. The CDR3 spells CASSQDPGIGSNEQFF. CDR3 bases: TGTGCCAGCAGCCAAGATCCCGGGATTGGTAGCAATGAGCAGTTCTTC.

This CDR3 is CSVDVAGGSYNEQFF. CDR3 in DNA: TGCAGCGTTGATGTAGCAGGGGGCTCCTACAATGAGCAGTTCTTC. The rearrangement uses TRBV29-1 and TRBJ2-1; TRBD1 matches 7 bases. The CDR3 has 15 residues. Germline values: CDR1 SQVTM, CDR2 ANQGSEA. V lost 3 bases, J lost 0 bases, and 5 bases stayed unmatched.

This chain joins TRBV4-3 and TRBJ2-2, with TRBD2 matching over 7 bases. CDR1 and CDR2 (germline): LGHNA, YSLEER. The CDR3 is 16 residues long. The V gene end was trimmed by 1 base and the J gene end by 3 bases; junction bases not matched to a gene: 5. The CDR3 here is CASSQGRDYYTGELFF. CDR3 coding DNA: TGCGCCAGCAGCCAAGGCCGGGACTATTACACCGGGGAGCTGTTTTTT.

V is TRBV9 and J is TRBJ2-1; a weak D match, TRBD2 (7 bases). Germline CDR1 reads SGDLS; CDR2 reads YYNGEE. V was clipped by 4 bases and J by 6 bases, with 20 bases between them. The CDR3 sequence is 16 residues long. CDR3: CASSLGAGVQVNEQFF. The CDR3 DNA is TGTGCCAGCAGCCTGGGGGCGGGGGTGCAGGTCAATGAGCAGTTCTTC.

This clone came up a few times. The gene calls are TRBV5-1 and TRBJ1-1; TRBD1 might be the D (5 bases). CDR1 is SGHRS and CDR2 is YFSETQ in the germline V gene. Trimming took 2 bases from V and 1 from J, leaving 6 bases between them. The CDR3 totals 13 residues. This CDR3 reads CASSFTGNTEAFF. CDR3 nucleotide sequence: TGCGCCAGCAGCTTCACAGGGAACACTGAAGCTTTCTTT.

This rearrangement joins TRBV5-1 to TRBJ2-7; D may be TRBD1 (6 bases). The germline V and J ends were trimmed by 1 base and 6 bases, with 11 bases remaining between them. The CDR3 runs to 13 residues. From germline, CDR1 is SGHRS and CDR2 YFSETQ. CDR3 nucleotide sequence: TGCGCCAGCAGCTTGAACACAGGGACCGAGCAGTACTTC. It encodes CASSLNTGTEQYF.

V gene TRBV6-6 combines with J gene TRBJ1-1; 7 bases align to TRBD1. The ends lost 6 bases at V and 4 bases at J; junction bases unmatched: 14. Germline assignment: CDR1 MNHNY and CDR2 SVGAGI (reference sequence). This CDR3 has 16 amino acids. CDR3 amino acids: CASSKGAGILVTEAFF. The CDR3 nucleotides are TGTGCCAGCAGCAAGGGGGCAGGCATACTGGTCACTGAAGCTTTCTTT.

The rearrangement uses TRBV5-1 and TRBJ1-2, with 7 bases identical to TRBD1. Germline CDR1 reads SGHRS; CDR2 reads YFSETQ. The V gene end was trimmed by 4 bases and the J gene end by 3 bases; junction bases not matched to a gene: 12. The CDR3 contains 16 residues. This CDR3 reads CASSTSDRALDYGYTF. DNA for the CDR3: TGCGCCAGCAGCACCTCCGACAGGGCCCTTGACTATGGCTACACCTTC. Filled out from reference TRBV5-1 and TRBJ1-2, the complete variable domain reads KAGVTQTPRYLIKTRGQQVTLSCSPISGHRSVSWYQQTPGQGLQFLFEYFSETQRNKGNFPGRFSGRQFSNSRSEMNVSTLELGDSALYLCASSTSDRALDYGYTFGSGTRLTVV.

This clone is deemed medium-sized. The chain combines TRBV2 with TRBJ1-1; a weak D match, TRBD1 (5 bases). The CDR3 runs to 13 residues. Trimming removed 6 bases from V and 1 base from J, with 9 bases in between. Germline lookup yields CDR1 SNHLY and CDR2 FYNNEI. The CDR3: CASSRVPNTEAFF. CDR3 coding DNA: TGTGCCAGCAGCAGGGTCCCGAACACTGAAGCTTTCTTT.

J is TRBJ2-7 and V is TRBV28; tentatively, D is TRBD1 (6 bases). Germline values: CDR1 MDHEN, CDR2 SYDVKM. The CDR3 runs 12 residues. The V end lost 2 bases, the J end lost 6 bases, and 8 bases lay between the germline ends. The CDR3 region has the DNA TGTGCCAGCAGTTTAGCCAGGGGCGAGCAGTACTTC. This codes for CASSLARGEQYF.